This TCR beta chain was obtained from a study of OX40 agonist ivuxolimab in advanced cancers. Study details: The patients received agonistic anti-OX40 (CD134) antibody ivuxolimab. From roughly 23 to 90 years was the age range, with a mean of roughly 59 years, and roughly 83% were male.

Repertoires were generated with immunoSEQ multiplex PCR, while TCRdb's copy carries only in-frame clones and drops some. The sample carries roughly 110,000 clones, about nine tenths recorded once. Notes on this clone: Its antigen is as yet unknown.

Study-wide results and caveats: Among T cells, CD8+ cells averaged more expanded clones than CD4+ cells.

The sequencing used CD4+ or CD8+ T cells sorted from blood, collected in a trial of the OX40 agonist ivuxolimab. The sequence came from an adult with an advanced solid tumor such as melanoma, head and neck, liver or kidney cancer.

CDR3: CSVDGREGLDGYTF. The CDR3, as DNA: TGCAGCGTTGACGGACGGGAGGGTTTGGATGGCTACACCTTC. This chain uses TRBV29-1 with TRBJ1-2; D unclear. CDR1 is SQVTM, CDR2 ANQGSEA, per germline. V lost 3 bases, J lost 6 bases, and 17 bases lay in between. The CDR3 is 14 residues long. The whole variable domain, remainder taken from reference TRBV29-1 and TRBJ1-2, is SAVISQKPSRDICQRGTSLTIQCQVDSQVTMMFWYRQQPGQSLTLIATANQGSEATYESGFVIDKFPISRPNLTFSTLTVSNMSPEDSSIYLCSVDGREGLDGYTFGSGTRLTVV.